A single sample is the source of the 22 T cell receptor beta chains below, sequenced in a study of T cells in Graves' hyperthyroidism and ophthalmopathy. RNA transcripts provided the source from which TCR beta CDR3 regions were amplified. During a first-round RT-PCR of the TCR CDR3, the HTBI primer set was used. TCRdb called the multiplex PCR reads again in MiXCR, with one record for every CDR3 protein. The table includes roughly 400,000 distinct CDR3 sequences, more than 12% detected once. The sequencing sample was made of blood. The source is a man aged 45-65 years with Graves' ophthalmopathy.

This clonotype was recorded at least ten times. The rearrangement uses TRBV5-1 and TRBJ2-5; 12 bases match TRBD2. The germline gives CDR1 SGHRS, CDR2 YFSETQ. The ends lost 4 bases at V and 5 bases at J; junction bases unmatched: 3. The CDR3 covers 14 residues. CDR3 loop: CASSPGTSGETQYF. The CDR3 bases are TGCGCCAGCAGCCCTGGGACTAGCGGGGAGACCCAGTACTTC.

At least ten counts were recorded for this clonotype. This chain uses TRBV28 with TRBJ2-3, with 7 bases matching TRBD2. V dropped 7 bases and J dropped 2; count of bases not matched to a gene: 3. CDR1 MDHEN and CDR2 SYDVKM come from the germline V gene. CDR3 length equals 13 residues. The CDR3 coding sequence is TGTGCCAGCACCCGGGAGGCCACAGATACGCAGTATTTT. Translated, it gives CASTREATDTQYF.

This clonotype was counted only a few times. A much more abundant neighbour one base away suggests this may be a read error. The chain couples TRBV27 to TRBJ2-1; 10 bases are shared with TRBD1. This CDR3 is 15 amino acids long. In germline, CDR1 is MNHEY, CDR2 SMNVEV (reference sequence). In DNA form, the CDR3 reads TGTGCCAGCAGTAGGGGACAGGGGACCTACAGTGAGCAGTTCTTC. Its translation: CASSRGQGTYSEQFF.

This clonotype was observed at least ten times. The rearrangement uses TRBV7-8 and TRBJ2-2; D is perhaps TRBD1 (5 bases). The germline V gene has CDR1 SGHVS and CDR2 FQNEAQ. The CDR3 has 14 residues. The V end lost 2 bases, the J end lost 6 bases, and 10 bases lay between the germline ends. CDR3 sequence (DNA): TGTGCCAGCAGCTTACAGGGTACGGCCGGGGAGCTGTTTTTT. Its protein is CASSLQGTAGELFF.

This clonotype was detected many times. The CDR3 reads CASSFSGTGGLGYTF. As DNA, the CDR3 is TGTGCCAGCAGTTTCTCTGGGACAGGGGGATTGGGCTACACCTTC. The J gene is TRBJ1-2, the V gene TRBV28, with TRBD1 identical over 11 bases. This CDR3 has 15 residues. Germline V gene sequence: CDR1 MDHEN, CDR2 SYDVKM. The junction had 8 bases not matched to a gene; V was cut back by 3 bases and J by 8 bases.

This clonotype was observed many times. In nucleotides, the CDR3 is TGTGCCAGCAGCGAGGGACTAGCGGGAGTGTACCCTGAGCAGTTCTTC. Protein: CASSEGLAGVYPEQFF. The chain links TRBV7-2 to TRBJ2-1, with TRBD2 identical over 14 bases. J was trimmed by 9 bases and V by 5 bases; bases with no gene match: 9. This CDR3 has 16 residues. Germline V gives CDR1 SGHTA, CDR2 FQGNSA.

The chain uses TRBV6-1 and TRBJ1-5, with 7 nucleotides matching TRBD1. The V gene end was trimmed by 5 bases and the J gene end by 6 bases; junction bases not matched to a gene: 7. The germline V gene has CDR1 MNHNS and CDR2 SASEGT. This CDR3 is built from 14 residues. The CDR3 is CASSRQGTGQPQHF. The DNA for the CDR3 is TGTGCCAGCAGTCGACAGGGTACGGGTCAGCCCCAGCATTTT.

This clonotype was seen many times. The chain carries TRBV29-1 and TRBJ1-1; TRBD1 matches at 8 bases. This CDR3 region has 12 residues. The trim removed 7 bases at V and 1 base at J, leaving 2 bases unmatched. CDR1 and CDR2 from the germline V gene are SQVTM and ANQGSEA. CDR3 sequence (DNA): TGCAGCGGGGGACAGGAGAACACTGAAGCTTTCTTT. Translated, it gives CSGGQENTEAFF. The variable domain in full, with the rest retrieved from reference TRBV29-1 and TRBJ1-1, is SAVISQKPSRDICQRGTSLTIQCQVDSQVTMMFWYRQQPGQSLTLIATANQGSEATYESGFVIDKFPISRPNLTFSTLTVSNMSPEDSSIYLCSGGQENTEAFFGQGTRLTVV.

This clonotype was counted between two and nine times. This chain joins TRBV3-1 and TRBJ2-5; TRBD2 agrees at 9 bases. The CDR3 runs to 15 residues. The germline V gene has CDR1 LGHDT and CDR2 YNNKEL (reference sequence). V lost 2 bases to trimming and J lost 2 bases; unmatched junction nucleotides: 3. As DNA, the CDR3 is TGTGCCAGCAGCCAAATTAGCGGGGGACAAGAGACCCAGTACTTC. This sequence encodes CASSQISGGQETQYF.

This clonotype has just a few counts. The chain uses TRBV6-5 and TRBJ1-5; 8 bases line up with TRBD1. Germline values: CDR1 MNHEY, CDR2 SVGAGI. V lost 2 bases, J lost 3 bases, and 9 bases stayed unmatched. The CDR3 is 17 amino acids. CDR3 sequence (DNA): TGTGCCAGCAGTTACACTGCCTGGGACAGGCCCAATCAGCCCCAGCATTTT. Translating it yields CASSYTAWDRPNQPQHF.

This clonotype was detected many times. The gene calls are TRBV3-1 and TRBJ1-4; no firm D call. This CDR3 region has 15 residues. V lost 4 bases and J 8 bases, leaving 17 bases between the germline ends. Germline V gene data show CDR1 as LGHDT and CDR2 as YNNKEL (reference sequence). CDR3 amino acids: CASSPAGTLEEKLFF. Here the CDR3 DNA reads TGTGCCAGCAGCCCCGCAGGCACTCTAGAGGAAAAACTGTTTTTT.

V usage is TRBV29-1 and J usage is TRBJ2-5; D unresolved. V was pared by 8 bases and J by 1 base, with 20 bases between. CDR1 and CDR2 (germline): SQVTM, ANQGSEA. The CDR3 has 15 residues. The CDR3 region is CSTVWVAPSQETQYF. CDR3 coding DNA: TGCAGCACGGTGTGGGTGGCTCCATCCCAAGAGACCCAGTACTTC.

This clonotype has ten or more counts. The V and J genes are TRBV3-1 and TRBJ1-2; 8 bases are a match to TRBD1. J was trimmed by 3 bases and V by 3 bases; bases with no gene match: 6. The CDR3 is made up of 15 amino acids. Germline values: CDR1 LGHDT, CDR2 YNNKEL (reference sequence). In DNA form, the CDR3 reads TGTGCCAGCAGCCACGGGGACAGGAGCGACTATGGCTACACCTTC. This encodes CASSHGDRSDYGYTF.

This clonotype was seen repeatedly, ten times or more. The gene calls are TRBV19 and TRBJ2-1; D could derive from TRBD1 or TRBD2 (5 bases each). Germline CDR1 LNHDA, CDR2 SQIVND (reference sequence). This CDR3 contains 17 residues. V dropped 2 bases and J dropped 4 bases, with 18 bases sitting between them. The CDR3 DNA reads TGTGCCAGTAGTATACGGGGCTTAGGCGGTTCTTACAATGAGCAGTTCTTC. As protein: CASSIRGLGGSYNEQFF.

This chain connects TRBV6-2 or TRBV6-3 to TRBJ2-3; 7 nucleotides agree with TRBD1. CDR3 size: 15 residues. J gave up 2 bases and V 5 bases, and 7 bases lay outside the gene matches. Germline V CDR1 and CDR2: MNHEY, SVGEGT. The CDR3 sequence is CASSPTGEHTDTQYF. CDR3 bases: TGTGCCAGCAGTCCCACAGGGGAGCACACAGATACGCAGTATTTT.

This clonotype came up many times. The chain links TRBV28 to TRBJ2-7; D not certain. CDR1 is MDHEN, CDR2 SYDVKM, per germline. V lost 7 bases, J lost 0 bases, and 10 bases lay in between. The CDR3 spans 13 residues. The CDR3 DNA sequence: TGTGCCAGCACCCGCGAGGACTCCTACGAGCAGTACTTC. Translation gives CASTREDSYEQYF.

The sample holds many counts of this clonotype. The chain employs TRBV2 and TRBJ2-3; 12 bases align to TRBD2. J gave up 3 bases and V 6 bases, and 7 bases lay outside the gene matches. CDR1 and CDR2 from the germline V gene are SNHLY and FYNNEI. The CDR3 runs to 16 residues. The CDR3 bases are TGTGCCAGCAGCGAGAGACTAGCGGGAGTTACAGATACGCAGTATTTT. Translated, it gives CASSERLAGVTDTQYF. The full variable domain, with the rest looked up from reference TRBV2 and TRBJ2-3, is EPEVTQTPSHQVTQMGQEVILRCVPISNHLYFYWYRQILGQKVEFLVSFYNNEISEKSEIFDDQFSVERPDGSNFTLKIRSTKLEDSAMYFCASSERLAGVTDTQYFGPGTRLTVL.

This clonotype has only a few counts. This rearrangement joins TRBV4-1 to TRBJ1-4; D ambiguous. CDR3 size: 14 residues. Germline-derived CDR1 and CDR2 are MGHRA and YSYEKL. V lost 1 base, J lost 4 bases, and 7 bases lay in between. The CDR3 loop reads CASSQAQINEKLFF. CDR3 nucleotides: TGCGCCAGCAGCCAAGCACAGATTAATGAAAAACTGTTTTTT.

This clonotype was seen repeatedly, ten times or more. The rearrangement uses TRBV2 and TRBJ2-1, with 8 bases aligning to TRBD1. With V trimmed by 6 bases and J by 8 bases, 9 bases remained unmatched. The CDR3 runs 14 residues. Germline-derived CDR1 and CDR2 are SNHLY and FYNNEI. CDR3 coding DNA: TGTGCCAGCAGAAGGGACAGGTATACAGATGAGCAGTTCTTC. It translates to CASRRDRYTDEQFF. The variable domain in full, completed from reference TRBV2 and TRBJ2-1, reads EPEVTQTPSHQVTQMGQEVILRCVPISNHLYFYWYRQILGQKVEFLVSFYNNEISEKSEIFDDQFSVERPDGSNFTLKIRSTKLEDSAMYFCASRRDRYTDEQFFGPGTRLTVL.

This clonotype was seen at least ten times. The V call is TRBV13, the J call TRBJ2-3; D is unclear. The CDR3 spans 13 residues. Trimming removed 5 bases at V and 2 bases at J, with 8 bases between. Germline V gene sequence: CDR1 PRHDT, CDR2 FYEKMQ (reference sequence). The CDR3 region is CASSPVDTDTQYF. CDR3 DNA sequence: TGTGCCAGCAGCCCGGTCGACACAGATACGCAGTATTTT.

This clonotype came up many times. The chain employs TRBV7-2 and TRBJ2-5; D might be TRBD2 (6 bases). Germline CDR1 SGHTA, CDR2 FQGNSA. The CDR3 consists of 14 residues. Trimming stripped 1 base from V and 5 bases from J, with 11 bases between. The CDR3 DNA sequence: TGTGCCAGCAGCTTAGATGGCGGGACGGAGACCCAGTACTTC. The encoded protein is CASSLDGGTETQYF.

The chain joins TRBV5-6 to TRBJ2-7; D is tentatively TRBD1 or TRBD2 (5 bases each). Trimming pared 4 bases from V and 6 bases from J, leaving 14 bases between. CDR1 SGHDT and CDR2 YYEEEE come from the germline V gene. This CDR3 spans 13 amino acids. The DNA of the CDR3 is TGTGCCAGCAGCCAGGGACGGGGCGGCGAGCAGTACTTC. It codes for CASSQGRGGEQYF.